This TCR beta chain was documented in a study of shared clonotypes between healthy human individuals. About this clone: As yet, its antigen is unknown.

V lost 5 bases and J lost 2; bases outside the gene matches: 7. The CDR3 contains 16 residues. The germline gives CDR1 SGHTA, CDR2 FQGNSA. HIV-negative, healthy adults without recent acute infections or vaccinations were the donors. Findings of the study overall: Relative to their counterparts shared across all four donors, non-shared clonotypes exhibited diminished generation probabilities. Naive subsets typically showed greater estimated richness than memory subsets.

At the deep level, the assay was run. The repertoire was sequenced with immunoSEQ multiplex PCR; TCRdb's copy has only in-frame clones and lacks some. The table shows 2 million to 2.5 million clones, with 80% to 95% occurring only once. Sequenced material: naive CD4+ T cells from PBMCs. Subset defined: CD45RA+ positively selected. This clonotype was sampled from a young man in good health. Some clones in this sample may be carry-over from other donors' samples. The chain recombines TRBV7-2 with TRBJ2-7, with 12 bases lining up with TRBD2. CDR3 bases: TGTGCCAGCAGCCCCACGGCTAGCGGGAGGGCCTACGAGCAGTACTTC. Translated, it gives CASSPTASGRAYEQYF.